The source of this TCR beta chain is a study of T cell repertoires in cytomegalovirus infection. Per the germline V gene, CDR1 is SGHVS and CDR2 is FNYEAQ. CDR3 length: 13 amino acids. Trimming took 4 bases from V and 6 from J, leaving 9 bases between them. TCRdb redid the calling of the reads with MiXCR, one entry per CDR3 protein. The repertoire holds about 320,000 distinct CDR3 sequences, with 9.5% as singletons. This sequence originates from a human donor in good health (CMV status not recorded). Some clones in this sample may be carry-over from other donors' samples. What was sequenced was PBMCs. The chain combines TRBV7-6 with TRBJ2-2; possible D gene TRBD1, 6 bases. In DNA, the CDR3 is TGTGCCAGCAGCTGGGCAGGGGCCGGGGAGCTGTTTTTT. This codes for CASSWAGAGELFF.